The 3 T cell receptor beta chains below come from one sample, sequenced in a study of blood T cell repertoires in COVID-19. TCRdb keeps only in-frame clones here, not all; method: immunoSEQ multiplex PCR. This sample has about 310,000 clones, with about 85% found just once. The specimen was PBMCs or T cells enriched from blood (not recorded which). The source is a woman aged 30 to 39 who had been exposed to COVID-19.

This chain uses TRBV6-5 with TRBJ1-2, with D tentatively TRBD1 (6 bases). Between the trimmed V and J ends, which lost 7 bases and 4 bases, there was a span of 16 bases. The CDR3 spans 14 residues. From germline, CDR1 is MNHEY and CDR2 SVGAGI. CDR3 coding DNA: TGTGCCAGCACCGAGGACAGTCGCGCCTATGGCTACACCTTC. It codes for CASTEDSRAYGYTF.

This chain connects TRBV11-2 to TRBJ2-1; TRBD1 agrees at 7 bases. The CDR3 runs to 14 residues. The germline V gene encodes CDR1 SGHAT and CDR2 FQNNGV. With 4 bases clipped from V and 3 bases from J, the junction kept 3 bases outside the gene matches. The CDR3 here is CASSSSGGYNEQFF. CDR3 DNA sequence: TGTGCCAGCAGCTCCTCAGGGGGCTACAATGAGCAGTTCTTC.

CDR3 loop: CASSAKETGQVYNEQFF. The CDR3, as DNA: TGTGCCAGCAGCGCGAAGGAAACGGGACAGGTATACAATGAGCAGTTCTTC. The J gene is TRBJ2-1, the V gene TRBV21-1; the table's D call, TRBD1, has no DNA check behind it. TRBV21-1 corresponds to a pseudogene. CDR3 length: 17 amino acids.